The 19 T cell receptor beta chains reported below all come from one sample, sequenced in a study of monozygotic twins with inflammatory bowel disease (dated by TCRdb to between 2018 and 2021). The library was produced with 5' RACE. The instrument was an Illumina HiSeq 2500. TCRdb reanalyzed the reads, keeping one entry per CDR3 protein sequence and omitting DNA. The table of this sample itemizes about 210,000 distinct CDR3 sequences. Less than 2% of the sample lies in the top ten. The sequenced sample was blood. These receptors came from a human donor with ulcerative colitis or Crohn's disease, or a healthy co-twin of an affected twin (not recorded which).

The rearrangement joins TRBV5-1 to TRBJ1-4; TCRdb proposes TRBD1, but this gene call is untestable without DNA. Germline CDR1 SGHRS, CDR2 YFSETQ. The CDR3 length is 14 residues. Here the CDR3 reads CASSSGLGGEKLFF.

The V call is TRBV12-3 or TRBV12-4, the J call TRBJ1-3. CDR3 length equals 14 residues. CDR3 region: CASTRGSVENTIYF.

The rearrangement uses TRBV13 and TRBJ2-5; TCRdb lists TRBD2, though no DNA is available to test this call. The CDR3 has 14 amino acids. Germline loops: CDR1 PRHDT, CDR2 FYEKMQ (reference sequence). The CDR3 is CASSPGLGQETQYF.

V usage is TRBV12-3 or TRBV12-4 and J usage is TRBJ2-1; absent DNA, TCRdb's TRBD1 call cannot be checked. The CDR3 has 15 amino acids. CDR3 sequence: CASRPSGTGYNEQFF.

The genes are TRBV7-3 and TRBJ2-1; absent DNA, TCRdb's TRBD1 call cannot be checked. CDR3 length: 17 amino acids. Looked up from germline, CDR1 is SGHTA and CDR2 is FQGTGA. The CDR3 reads CASSLIGGTIMGNEQFF.

The chain recombines TRBV27 with TRBJ1-2. Germline lookup yields CDR1 MNHEY and CDR2 SMNVEV (reference sequence). The CDR3 runs 12 residues. CDR3 in amino acids: CASSPRGYGYTF.

The chain has TRBV5-1 and TRBJ1-6; the TCRdb D gene call, TRBD1, has no DNA to confirm it. The CDR3 runs to 15 residues. Germline lookup yields CDR1 SGHRS and CDR2 YFSETQ. The CDR3 spells CASSLEWGRDSPLHF. Supplemented by reference TRBV5-1 and TRBJ1-6, the full variable domain reads KAGVTQTPRYLIKTRGQQVTLSCSPISGHRSVSWYQQTPGQGLQFLFEYFSETQRNKGNFPGRFSGRQFSNSRSEMNVSTLELGDSALYLCASSLEWGRDSPLHFGNGTRLTVT.

This chain links TRBV24-1 with TRBJ2-1. The CDR3 loop spans 11 amino acids. CDR1 KGHDR and CDR2 SFDVKD come from the germline V gene. This chain's CDR3 is CATSRSNEQFF.

This sequence joins TRBV12-3 or TRBV12-4 and TRBJ1-2; TCRdb lists TRBD1, though no DNA is available to test this call. The CDR3 spans 15 residues. CDR3: CASSRGSWQDYGYTF.

The J gene is TRBJ1-4, the V gene TRBV6-5. Germline lookup yields CDR1 MNHEY and CDR2 SVGAGI. This CDR3 is 15 amino acids long. CDR3 region: CASSYSRRTNEKLFF.

This sequence joins TRBV7-6 and TRBJ2-1; TCRdb's D call of TRBD1 is untestable without DNA. This CDR3 has 15 amino acids. Germline lookup yields CDR1 SGHVS and CDR2 FNYEAQ. This CDR3 is CASSLGRGRGNEQFF.

This chain connects TRBV12-3 or TRBV12-4 to TRBJ1-1. The CDR3 is 15 amino acids. The CDR3 here is CASTPGPSGNTEAFF.

This chain joins TRBV5-1 and TRBJ2-3. CDR1 and CDR2 from the germline V gene are SGHRS and YFSETQ. The CDR3 covers 12 residues. This chain's CDR3 is CASRADGDTQYF. Using reference TRBV5-1 and TRBJ2-3 for the parts outside the CDR3, the full variable domain is KAGVTQTPRYLIKTRGQQVTLSCSPISGHRSVSWYQQTPGQGLQFLFEYFSETQRNKGNFPGRFSGRQFSNSRSEMNVSTLELGDSALYLCASRADGDTQYFGPGTRLTVL.

V usage is TRBV10-3 and J usage is TRBJ1-3; TCRdb reports TRBD1, a call that lacks DNA to check it against. CDR1 is ENHRY and CDR2 is SYGVKD in the germline V gene. The CDR3 runs 15 residues. CDR3 in amino acids: CAIRSQGALGNTIYF.

This chain joins TRBV25-1 and TRBJ2-5; TCRdb gives TRBD2 as the D gene, but with no DNA this cannot be confirmed. Per the germline V gene, CDR1 is MGHDK and CDR2 is SYGVNS. The CDR3 is made up of 14 amino acids. The CDR3 here is CASSQGGIGETQYF.

The chain joins TRBV7-8 to TRBJ1-1; TCRdb gives TRBD1 as the D gene, but with no DNA this cannot be confirmed. CDR1 SGHVS and CDR2 FQNEAQ come from the germline V gene. CDR3 length equals 13 residues. CDR3: CASSRATPTEAFF.

The gene calls are TRBV7-6 and TRBJ2-2; the TCRdb call, TRBD2, lacks DNA for checking. CDR3 length equals 16 residues. Germline V lookup: CDR1 SGHVS, CDR2 FNYEAQ. CDR3 sequence reads: CASSWKTGLNTGELFF.

The chain employs TRBV5-6 and TRBJ2-7; the D gene TCRdb calls, TRBD1, cannot be checked with no DNA. The germline V gene encodes CDR1 SGHDT and CDR2 YYEEEE. This CDR3 spans 14 amino acids. CDR3 sequence: CASSRGGVSYEQYF.

The rearrangement links TRBV19 to TRBJ2-3; TCRdb's D call of TRBD2 is untestable without DNA. Germline V lookup: CDR1 LNHDA, CDR2 SQIVND (reference sequence). The length of the CDR3 is 14 residues. CDR3 protein: CASSQSGGTDTQYF.